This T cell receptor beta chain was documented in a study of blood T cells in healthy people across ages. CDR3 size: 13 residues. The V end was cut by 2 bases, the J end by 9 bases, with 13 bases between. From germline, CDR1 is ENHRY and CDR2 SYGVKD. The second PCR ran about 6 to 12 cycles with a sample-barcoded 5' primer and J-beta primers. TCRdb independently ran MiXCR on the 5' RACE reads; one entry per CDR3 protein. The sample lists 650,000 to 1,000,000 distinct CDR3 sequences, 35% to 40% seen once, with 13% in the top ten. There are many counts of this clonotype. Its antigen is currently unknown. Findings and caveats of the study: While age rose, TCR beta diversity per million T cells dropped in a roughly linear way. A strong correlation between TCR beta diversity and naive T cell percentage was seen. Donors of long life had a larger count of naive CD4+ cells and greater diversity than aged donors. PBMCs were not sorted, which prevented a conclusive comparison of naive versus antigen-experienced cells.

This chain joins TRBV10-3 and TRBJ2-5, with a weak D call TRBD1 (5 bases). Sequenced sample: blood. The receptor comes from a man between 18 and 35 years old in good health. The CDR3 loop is CAISETGPRAQYF. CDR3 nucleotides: TGTGCCATCAGTGAGACAGGCCCCAGGGCCCAGTACTTC.